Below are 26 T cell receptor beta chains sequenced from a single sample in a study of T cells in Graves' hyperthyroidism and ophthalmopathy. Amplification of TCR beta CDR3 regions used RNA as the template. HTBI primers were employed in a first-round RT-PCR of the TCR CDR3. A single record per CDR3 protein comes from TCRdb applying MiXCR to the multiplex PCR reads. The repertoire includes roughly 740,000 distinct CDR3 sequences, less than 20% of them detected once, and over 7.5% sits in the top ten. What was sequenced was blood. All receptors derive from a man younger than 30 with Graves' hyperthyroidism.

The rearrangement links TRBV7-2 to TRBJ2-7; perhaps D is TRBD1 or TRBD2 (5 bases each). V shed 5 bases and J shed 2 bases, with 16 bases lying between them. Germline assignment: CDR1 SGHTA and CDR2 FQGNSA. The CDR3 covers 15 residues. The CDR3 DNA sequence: TGTGCCAGCAGCCCCCGAGAGGGGATAACCTACGAGCAGTACTTC. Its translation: CASSPREGITYEQYF.

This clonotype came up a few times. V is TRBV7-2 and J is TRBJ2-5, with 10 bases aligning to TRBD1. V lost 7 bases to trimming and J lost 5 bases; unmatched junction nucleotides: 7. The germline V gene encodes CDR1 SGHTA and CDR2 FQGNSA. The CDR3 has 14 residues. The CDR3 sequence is CASINDRGQETQYF. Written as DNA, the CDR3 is TGTGCCAGCATAAACGACAGGGGGCAGGAGACCCAGTACTTC.

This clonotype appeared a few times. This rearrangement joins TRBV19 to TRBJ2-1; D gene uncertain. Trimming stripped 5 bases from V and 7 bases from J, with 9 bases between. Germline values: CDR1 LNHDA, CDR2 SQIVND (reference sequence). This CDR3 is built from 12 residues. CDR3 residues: CASSERRNEQFF. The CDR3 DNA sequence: TGTGCCAGTAGTGAAAGGCGGAATGAGCAGTTCTTC.

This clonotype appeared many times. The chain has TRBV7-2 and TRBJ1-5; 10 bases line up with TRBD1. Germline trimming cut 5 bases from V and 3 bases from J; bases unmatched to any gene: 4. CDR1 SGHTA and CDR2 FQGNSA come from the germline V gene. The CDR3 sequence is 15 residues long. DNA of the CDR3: TGTGCCAGCAGCCCCGGGACAGGGGTCAATCAGCCCCAGCATTTT. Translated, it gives CASSPGTGVNQPQHF.

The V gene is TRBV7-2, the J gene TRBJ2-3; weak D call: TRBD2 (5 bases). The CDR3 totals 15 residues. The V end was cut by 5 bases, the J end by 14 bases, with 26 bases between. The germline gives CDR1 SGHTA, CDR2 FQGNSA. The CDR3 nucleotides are TGTGCCAGCAGCCCTACTGTGAATAGCGCTCCCGGCAGGTATTTT. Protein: CASSPTVNSAPGRYF.

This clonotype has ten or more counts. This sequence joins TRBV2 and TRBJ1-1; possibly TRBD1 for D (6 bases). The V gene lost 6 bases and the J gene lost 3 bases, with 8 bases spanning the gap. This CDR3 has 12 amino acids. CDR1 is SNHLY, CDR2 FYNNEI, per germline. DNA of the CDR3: TGTGCCAGCAGAAAGGGGGACACTGAAGCTTTCTTT. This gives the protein CASRKGDTEAFF.

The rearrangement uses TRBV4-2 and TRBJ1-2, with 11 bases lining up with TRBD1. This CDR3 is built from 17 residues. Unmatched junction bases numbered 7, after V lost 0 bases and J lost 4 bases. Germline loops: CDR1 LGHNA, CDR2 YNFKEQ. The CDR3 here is CASSQDGTGGWLYGYTF. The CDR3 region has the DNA TGTGCCAGCAGCCAAGATGGGACAGGGGGTTGGCTCTATGGCTACACCTTC.

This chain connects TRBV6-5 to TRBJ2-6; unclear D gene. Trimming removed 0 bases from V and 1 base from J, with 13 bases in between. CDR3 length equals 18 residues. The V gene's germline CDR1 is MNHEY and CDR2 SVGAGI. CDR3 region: CASSYSKGSHSGANVLTF. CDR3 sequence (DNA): TGTGCCAGCAGTTACTCGAAGGGCTCCCATTCTGGGGCCAACGTCCTGACTTTC.

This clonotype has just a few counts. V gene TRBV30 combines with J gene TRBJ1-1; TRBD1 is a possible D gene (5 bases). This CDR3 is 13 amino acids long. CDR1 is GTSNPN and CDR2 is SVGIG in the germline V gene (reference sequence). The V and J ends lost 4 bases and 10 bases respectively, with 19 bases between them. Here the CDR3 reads CAWTPGEGDLAFF. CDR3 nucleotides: TGTGCCTGGACCCCCGGGGAAGGGGACCTAGCTTTCTTT. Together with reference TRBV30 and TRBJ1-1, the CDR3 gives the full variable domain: SQTIHQWPATLVQPVGSPLSLECTVEGTSNPNLYWYRQAAGRGLQLLFYSVGIGQISSEVPQNLSASRPQDRQFILSSKKLLLSDSGFYLCAWTPGEGDLAFFGQGTRLTVV.

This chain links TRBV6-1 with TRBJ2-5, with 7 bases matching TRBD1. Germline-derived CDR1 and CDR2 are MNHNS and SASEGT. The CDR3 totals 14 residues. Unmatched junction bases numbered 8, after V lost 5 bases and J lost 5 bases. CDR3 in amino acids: CASSSHRGSETQYF. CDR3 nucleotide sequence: TGTGCCAGCAGTTCGCACAGGGGATCGGAGACCCAGTACTTC.

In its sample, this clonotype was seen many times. CDR3 residues: CASSPAGRGEQYF. The CDR3 coding sequence is TGTGCCAGCAGCCCGGCCGGTAGGGGCGAGCAGTACTTC. The J gene is TRBJ2-7, the V gene TRBV7-2; tentatively, D is TRBD1 (5 bases). Trimming stripped 5 bases from V and 6 bases from J, with 14 bases between. CDR1 is SGHTA and CDR2 is FQGNSA in the germline V gene. The CDR3 contains 13 residues.

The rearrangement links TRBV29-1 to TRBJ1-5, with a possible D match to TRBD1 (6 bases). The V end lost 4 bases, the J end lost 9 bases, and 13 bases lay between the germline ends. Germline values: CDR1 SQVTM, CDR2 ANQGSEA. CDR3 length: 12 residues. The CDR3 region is CSVARGERPQHF. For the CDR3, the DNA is TGCAGCGTTGCAAGGGGGGAGAGGCCCCAGCATTTT. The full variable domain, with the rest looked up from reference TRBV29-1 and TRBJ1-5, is SAVISQKPSRDICQRGTSLTIQCQVDSQVTMMFWYRQQPGQSLTLIATANQGSEATYESGFVIDKFPISRPNLTFSTLTVSNMSPEDSSIYLCSVARGERPQHFGDGTRLSIL.

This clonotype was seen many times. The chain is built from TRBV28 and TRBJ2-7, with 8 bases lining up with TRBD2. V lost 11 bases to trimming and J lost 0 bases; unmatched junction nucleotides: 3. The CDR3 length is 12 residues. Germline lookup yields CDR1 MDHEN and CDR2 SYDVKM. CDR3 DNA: TGTGCCGCCGGGGGGGCCTCCTACGAGCAGTACTTC. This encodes CAAGGASYEQYF.

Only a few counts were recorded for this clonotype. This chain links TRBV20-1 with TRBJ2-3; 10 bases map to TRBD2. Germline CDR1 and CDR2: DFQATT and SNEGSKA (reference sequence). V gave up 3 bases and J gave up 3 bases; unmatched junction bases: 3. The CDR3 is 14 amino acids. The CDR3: CSASLAGVTDTQYF. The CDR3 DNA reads TGCAGTGCTAGCCTAGCGGGAGTGACAGATACGCAGTATTTT.

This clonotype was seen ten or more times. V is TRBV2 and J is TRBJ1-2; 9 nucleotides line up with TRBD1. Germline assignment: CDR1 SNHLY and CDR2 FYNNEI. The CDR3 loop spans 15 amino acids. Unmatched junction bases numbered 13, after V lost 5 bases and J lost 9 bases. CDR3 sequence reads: CASSKRTGAARSYTF. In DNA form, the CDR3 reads TGTGCCAGCAGTAAGCGGACAGGGGCCGCCCGGAGCTACACCTTC.

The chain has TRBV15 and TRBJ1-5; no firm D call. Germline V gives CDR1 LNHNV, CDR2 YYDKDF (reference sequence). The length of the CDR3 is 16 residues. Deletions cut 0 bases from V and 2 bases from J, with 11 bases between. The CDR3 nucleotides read TGTGCCACCAGCAGAGATCTGATCCGGGGCAATCAGCCCCAGCATTTT. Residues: CATSRDLIRGNQPQHF.

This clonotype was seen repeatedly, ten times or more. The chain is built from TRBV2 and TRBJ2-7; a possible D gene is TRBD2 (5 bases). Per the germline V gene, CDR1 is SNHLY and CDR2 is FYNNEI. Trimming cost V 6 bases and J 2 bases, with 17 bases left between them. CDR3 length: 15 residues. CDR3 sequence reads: CASRGASRKPYEQYF. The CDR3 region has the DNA TGTGCCAGCAGAGGTGCTAGCCGCAAACCCTACGAGCAGTACTTC.

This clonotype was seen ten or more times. DNA for the CDR3: TGTGCCAGCAGCCTCCGAAGACAGGAGAGCTCCTACGAGCAGTACTTC. Translated: CASSLRRQESSYEQYF. V and J are TRBV11-1 and TRBJ2-7; tentative D call: TRBD1 (6 bases). The CDR3 extends over 16 amino acids. CDR1 is SGHAT, CDR2 FQDESV, per germline (reference sequence). V lost 5 bases, J lost 0 bases, and 17 bases lay in between.

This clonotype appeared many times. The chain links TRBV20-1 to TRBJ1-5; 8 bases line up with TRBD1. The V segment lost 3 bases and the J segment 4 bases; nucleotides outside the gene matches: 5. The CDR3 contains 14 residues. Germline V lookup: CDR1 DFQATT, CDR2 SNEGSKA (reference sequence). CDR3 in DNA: TGCAGTGCTAGGGGAGACAGGGGAAATCAGCCCCAGCATTTT. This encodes CSARGDRGNQPQHF.

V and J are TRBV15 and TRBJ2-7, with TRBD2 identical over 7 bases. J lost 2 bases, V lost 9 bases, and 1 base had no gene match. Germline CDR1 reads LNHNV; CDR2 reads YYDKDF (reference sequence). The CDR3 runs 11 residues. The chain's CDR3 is CATGGTYEQYF. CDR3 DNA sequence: TGTGCCACGGGGGGGACCTACGAGCAGTACTTC.

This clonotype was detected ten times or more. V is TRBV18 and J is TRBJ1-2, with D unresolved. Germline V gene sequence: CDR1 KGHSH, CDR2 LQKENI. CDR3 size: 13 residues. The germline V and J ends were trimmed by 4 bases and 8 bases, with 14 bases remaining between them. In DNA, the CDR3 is TGTGCCAGCTCACAAAGGTCCCAGGAAGGCTACACCTTC. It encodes CASSQRSQEGYTF.

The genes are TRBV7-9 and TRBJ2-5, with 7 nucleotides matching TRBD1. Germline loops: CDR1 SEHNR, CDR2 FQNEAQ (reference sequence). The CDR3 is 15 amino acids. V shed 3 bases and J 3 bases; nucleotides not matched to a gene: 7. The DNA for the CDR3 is TGTGCCAGCAGCTTGGACAGGCTTCGGGAAGAGACCCAGTACTTC. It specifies CASSLDRLREETQYF.

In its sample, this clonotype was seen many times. The CDR3 protein is CASSPAGGGEQYF. The CDR3 DNA reads TGTGCCAGCAGCCCCGCAGGGGGTGGCGAGCAGTACTTC. This chain uses TRBV18 with TRBJ2-7; TRBD1 matches at 7 bases. CDR3 size: 13 residues. Germline values: CDR1 KGHSH, CDR2 LQKENI. J lost 6 bases, V lost 8 bases, and 10 bases had no gene match.

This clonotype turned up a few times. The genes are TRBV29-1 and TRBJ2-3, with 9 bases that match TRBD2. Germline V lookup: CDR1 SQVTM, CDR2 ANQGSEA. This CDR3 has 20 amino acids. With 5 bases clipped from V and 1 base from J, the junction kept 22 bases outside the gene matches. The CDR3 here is CSVFPHLIQREDGGTDTQYF. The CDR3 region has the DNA TGCAGCGTTTTTCCTCATCTCATCCAGCGGGAGGACGGGGGCACAGATACGCAGTATTTT.

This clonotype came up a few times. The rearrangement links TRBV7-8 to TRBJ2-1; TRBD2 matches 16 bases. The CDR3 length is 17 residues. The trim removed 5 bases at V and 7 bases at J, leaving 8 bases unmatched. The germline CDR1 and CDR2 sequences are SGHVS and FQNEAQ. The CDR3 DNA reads TGTGCCAGCAGCACGGGACTAGCGGGAGGGGGATATAATGAGCAGTTCTTC. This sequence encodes CASSTGLAGGGYNEQFF.

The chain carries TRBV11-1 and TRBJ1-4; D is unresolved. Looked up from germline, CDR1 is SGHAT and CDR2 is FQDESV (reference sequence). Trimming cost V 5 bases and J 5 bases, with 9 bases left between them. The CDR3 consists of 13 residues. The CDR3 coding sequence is TGTGCCAGCAGCCGCTCGGGAAATGAAAAACTGTTTTTT. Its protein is CASSRSGNEKLFF.